The 29 T cell receptor beta chains listed next were all sequenced from one sample in a study of response to subunit inactivated influenza vaccine. TCRdb independently ran MiXCR on the RT-PCR reads; one entry per CDR3 protein. Among 500,000 to 600,000 distinct CDR3 sequences, 13% were seen once, and the ten largest hold 10% to 15%. The source material was PBMCs from blood, sampled around seven weeks after vaccination. The receptors derive from a man in his fifties who received an inactivated influenza vaccine.

This clonotype was counted a few times. The chain recombines TRBV6-2 or TRBV6-3 with TRBJ1-5, with 8 bases that match TRBD1. V lost 7 bases and J lost 7; bases outside the gene matches: 6. The CDR3 sequence is 13 residues long. Per germline, CDR1 MNHEY and CDR2 SVGEGT. The CDR3 bases are TGTGCCAGCACAGCAGGGGGCCGGCAGCCCCAGCATTTT. It encodes CASTAGGRQPQHF.

This clonotype has more than one count but fewer than ten. The chain employs TRBV5-5 and TRBJ2-7, with D possibly matching TRBD1 (6 bases). This CDR3 has 16 residues. The V gene's germline CDR1 is SGHKS and CDR2 YYEKEE (reference sequence). V lost 4 bases to trimming and J lost 0 bases, with 17 bases between them. The CDR3, as DNA: TGTGCCAGCAGCCGCGCTCCGACAGGAAGCTCCTACGAGCAGTACTTC. Its translation is CASSRAPTGSSYEQYF.

This rearrangement joins TRBV4-3 to TRBJ2-7, with unresolved D. The V end lost 0 bases, the J end lost 7 bases, and 16 bases lay between the germline ends. Per germline, CDR1 LGHNA and CDR2 YSLEER. CDR3 length: 15 residues. The CDR3 nucleotides read TGCGCCAGCAGCCAAGAGCGTCCAGGTCTCGGTGAGCAGTACTTC. Residues: CASSQERPGLGEQYF.

The rearrangement uses TRBV7-8 and TRBJ2-3; D unclear. This CDR3 has 15 amino acids. Germline V gives CDR1 SGHVS, CDR2 FQNEAQ. Trimming removed 2 bases from V and 5 bases from J, with 14 bases in between. This CDR3 reads CASSLRKGPGDTQYF. For the CDR3, the DNA is TGTGCCAGCAGCTTAAGAAAGGGCCCGGGAGATACGCAGTATTTT.

The V call is TRBV30, the J call TRBJ2-7, with 7 nucleotides matching TRBD1. CDR3 size: 13 residues. Germline V gives CDR1 GTSNPN, CDR2 SVGIG (reference sequence). V gave up 3 bases and J gave up 2 bases; unmatched junction bases: 4. In DNA form, the CDR3 reads TGTGCCTGGAGACGACAGGGAGCCTACGAGCAGTACTTC. This sequence encodes CAWRRQGAYEQYF.

CDR3: CASSLGLPSDTQYF. The CDR3 bases are TGTGCCAGCAGCTTAGGACTTCCCTCAGATACGCAGTATTTT. The gene calls are TRBV7-9 and TRBJ2-3; D remains unclear. There are 14 residues in the CDR3. Trimming left V 1 base short and J 4 bases short, with 9 bases between. Germline loops: CDR1 SEHNR, CDR2 FQNEAQ (reference sequence).

Only one count was recorded for this clonotype. The chain links TRBV3-1 to TRBJ2-1; possible D gene TRBD2, 6 bases. V was pared by 4 bases and J by 7 bases, with 14 bases between. The CDR3 covers 14 residues. Germline CDR1 reads LGHDT; CDR2 reads YNNKEL (reference sequence). The CDR3 sequence: CASSRLGGANEQFF. CDR3 DNA: TGTGCCAGCAGCCGCCTCGGGGGAGCAAATGAGCAGTTCTTC.

In this sample, this clonotype turned up a few times. The chain links TRBV7-2 to TRBJ1-4, with D unresolved. With 3 bases removed from V and 5 bases from J, the gap between germline ends came to 7 bases. The CDR3 extends over 13 amino acids. Germline lookup yields CDR1 SGHTA and CDR2 FQGNSA. The CDR3 nucleotides read TGTGCCAGCAGCTTCGGTTTAAATGAAAAACTGTTTTTT. As protein: CASSFGLNEKLFF.

This clonotype was seen many times. The rearrangement joins TRBV27 to TRBJ2-1; D is perhaps TRBD1 (6 bases). Trimming removed 2 bases at V and 2 bases at J, with 16 bases between. The germline CDR1 and CDR2 sequences are MNHEY and SMNVEV (reference sequence). This CDR3 contains 17 residues. CDR3 loop: CASSLVRAGTTYNEQFF. The CDR3 DNA sequence: TGTGCCAGCAGTTTAGTGAGGGCCGGGACAACCTACAATGAGCAGTTCTTC.

This clonotype was seen a handful of times. The chain couples TRBV7-2 to TRBJ1-5, with 9 nucleotides matching TRBD1. The CDR3 runs to 16 residues. J was trimmed by 1 base and V by 2 bases; bases with no gene match: 3. Germline V gene data show CDR1 as SGHTA and CDR2 as FQGNSA. The CDR3 region has the DNA TGTGCCAGCAGCTTACACAGGGGGCGAAGCAATCAGCCCCAGCATTTT. It encodes CASSLHRGRSNQPQHF.

Concerning this clonotype: A read error is likely, as this CDR3 ends without the conserved phenylalanine or tryptophan. The V and J genes are TRBV5-1 and TRBJ1-1, with TRBD1 identical over 11 bases. The CDR3 is 15 amino acids. Trimming cost V 2 bases and J 4 bases; bases outside gene matches: 4. Germline V gives CDR1 SGHRS, CDR2 YFSETQ. The CDR3 DNA follows: TGCGCCAGCAGCTTACGGGGACAGGGGGGCACTGAAGCTTTCTAT. This gives the protein CASSLRGQGGTEAFY.

The gene calls are TRBV4-1 and TRBJ1-4; D unclear. CDR3 length: 16 amino acids. In germline, CDR1 is MGHRA, CDR2 YSYEKL. Trimming stripped 0 bases from V and 4 bases from J, with 12 bases between. For the CDR3, the DNA is TGCGCCAGCAGCCAAGACTGGACGGCATATAATGAAAAACTGTTTTTT. This encodes CASSQDWTAYNEKLFF.

The chain links TRBV14 to TRBJ2-5; D possibly corresponds to TRBD2 (5 bases). The CDR3 runs 14 residues. The germline gives CDR1 SGHDN, CDR2 FVKESK. Trimming stripped 3 bases from V and 0 bases from J, with 8 bases between. The CDR3: CASSQRLHQETQYF. CDR3 sequence (DNA): TGTGCCAGCAGCCAGAGACTACACCAAGAGACCCAGTACTTC.

The gene calls are TRBV28 and TRBJ2-7; TRBD1 matches 9 bases. This CDR3 has 16 residues. The germline V gene has CDR1 MDHEN and CDR2 SYDVKM. The V and J ends lost 6 bases and 5 bases, in that order; junction bases with no gene match: 14. The CDR3 DNA is TGTGCCAGCAGAGCCAGCTCCGGACAGGGGTCGGACGAGCAGTACTTC. Protein product: CASRASSGQGSDEQYF.

This clonotype occurred a few times. The chain combines TRBV20-1 with TRBJ2-1, with 10 bases that match TRBD2. Germline CDR1 and CDR2: DFQATT and SNEGSKA (reference sequence). The CDR3 length is 15 residues. V dropped 5 bases and J dropped 3; count of bases not matched to a gene: 7. The CDR3 spells CSAPSGGALYNEQFF. DNA for the CDR3: TGCAGTGCTCCGAGCGGGGGGGCCCTCTACAATGAGCAGTTCTTC.

This clonotype was observed a few times. A much larger clone lies one base from this, so it may be a read error. The V gene is TRBV12-3 or TRBV12-4, the J gene TRBJ2-1, with D perhaps matching TRBD2 (6 bases). The V gene lost 5 bases and the J gene lost 8 bases, with 22 bases spanning the gap. CDR3 length: 16 residues. CDR3 sequence: CASSTLPGVPQDEQFF. Here the CDR3 DNA reads TGTGCCAGCAGTACCTTACCGGGAGTCCCCCAGGATGAGCAGTTCTTC.

The chain combines TRBV4-2 with TRBJ2-5; 9 nucleotides align to TRBD2. With V trimmed by 0 bases and J by 1 base, 6 bases remained unmatched. CDR1 and CDR2 (germline): LGHNA, YNFKEQ. The length of the CDR3 is 17 residues. In DNA, the CDR3 is TGTGCCAGCAGCCAAGATCGGGCTAGCGGGGCCCAAGAGACCCAGTACTTC. This gives the protein CASSQDRASGAQETQYF.

With regard to this clonotype: Given the absence of the conserved phenylalanine or tryptophan at the CDR3 end, a read error is likely. The chain joins TRBV19 to TRBJ1-1; D call uncertain. Trimming shortened V by 4 bases and J by 4 bases, and 7 bases separated the two germline ends. Germline V lookup: CDR1 LNHDA, CDR2 SQIVND (reference sequence). The CDR3 contains 12 residues. The CDR3 is CASSSGITEAFS. The CDR3 nucleotides read TGTGCCAGTAGTAGCGGGATCACTGAAGCTTTCTCT.

This clonotype was counted a few times. This chain links TRBV7-2 with TRBJ2-2; D might be TRBD1 (6 bases). CDR3 length: 15 residues. Germline V lookup: CDR1 SGHTA, CDR2 FQGNSA. V lost 5 bases and J 0 bases, leaving 10 bases between the germline ends. The chain's CDR3 is CASSRRQANTGELFF. The CDR3, as DNA: TGTGCCAGCAGCCGAAGACAGGCGAACACCGGGGAGCTGTTTTTT.

DNA of the CDR3: TGTGCCAGCAGCCCGCGGACAGGCCGGGGACAGCCCCAGCATTTT. Translated: CASSPRTGRGQPQHF. The chain recombines TRBV3-1 with TRBJ1-5; TRBD1 agrees at 7 bases. The CDR3 spans 15 residues. Trimming took 4 bases from V and 7 from J; bases not matched to a gene: 10. Germline values: CDR1 LGHDT, CDR2 YNNKEL (reference sequence).

This clonotype was observed at least ten times. The chain employs TRBV12-3 or TRBV12-4 and TRBJ2-3; no clear D gene. This CDR3 comprises 15 residues. V gave up 6 bases and J gave up 2 bases, with 15 bases separating them. Written as DNA, the CDR3 is TGTGCCAGCAGCTCCCGGGTTCGAAACACAGATACGCAGTATTTT. Residues: CASSSRVRNTDTQYF.

This clonotype was seen only a few times. The V and J genes are TRBV2 and TRBJ2-3, with a tentative D call TRBD2 (6 bases). Trimming shortened V by 2 bases and J by 9 bases, and 9 bases separated the two germline ends. CDR1 is SNHLY and CDR2 is FYNNEI in the germline V gene. The CDR3 covers 12 residues. The CDR3 DNA reads as TGTGCCAGCAGTGAACTCCTAGCGACGCAGTATTTT. Translated, it gives CASSELLATQYF.

This clonotype was seen many times. The chain combines TRBV29-1 with TRBJ1-1; D perhaps matches TRBD1 (5 bases). The CDR3 length is 12 residues. From germline, CDR1 is SQVTM and CDR2 ANQGSEA. The V end lost 5 bases, the J end lost 3 bases, and 10 bases lay between the germline ends. The CDR3 here is CSVTAGYTEAFF. The CDR3 DNA sequence: TGCAGCGTTACCGCAGGGTACACTGAAGCTTTCTTT.

This clonotype was seen a few times. The rearrangement uses TRBV28 and TRBJ2-5; TRBD1 is a possible D gene (6 bases). Trimming left V 6 bases short and J 5 bases short, with 16 bases between. CDR3 length equals 14 residues. CDR1 and CDR2 from the germline V gene are MDHEN and SYDVKM. The CDR3: CASRADRIRETQYF. The CDR3 DNA reads TGTGCCAGCAGAGCCGACAGGATTCGGGAGACCCAGTACTTC.

This clonotype was observed a handful of times. DNA for the CDR3: TGTGCCAGCAGTATAAGGACAGGGAGCTATGGCTACACCTTC. Its protein is CASSIRTGSYGYTF. The genes are TRBV27 and TRBJ1-2; 8 nucleotides agree with TRBD1. The CDR3 consists of 14 residues. V trimming: 5 bases; J trimming: 4 bases; junction bases outside the gene matches: 6. Germline loops: CDR1 MNHEY, CDR2 SMNVEV (reference sequence).

This clonotype was observed a handful of times. The V call is TRBV3-1, the J call TRBJ2-1; 8 bases are shared with TRBD2. Germline V lookup: CDR1 LGHDT, CDR2 YNNKEL (reference sequence). The V gene end was trimmed by 1 base and the J gene end by 4 bases; junction bases not matched to a gene: 6. The CDR3 sequence is 16 residues long. CDR3 in amino acids: CASSQVVAGIYNEQFF. The CDR3 bases are TGTGCCAGCAGCCAAGTTGTAGCGGGGATTTACAATGAGCAGTTCTTC.

J is TRBJ2-7 and V is TRBV4-2; 9 positions agree with TRBD2. Losses at the gene ends were 3 bases for V and 0 bases for J; bases not matched to a gene: 9. CDR3 length: 17 residues. Germline V CDR1 and CDR2: LGHNA, YNFKEQ. CDR3 DNA sequence: TGTGCCAGCAGCCAGAGCATAGCGGGGGAGCTCTCCTACGAGCAGTACTTC. This sequence encodes CASSQSIAGELSYEQYF.

This clonotype has at least ten counts. The gene calls are TRBV7-2 and TRBJ2-5; 12 bases are shared with TRBD2. Losses at the gene ends were 0 bases for V and 5 bases for J; bases not matched to a gene: 7. This CDR3 comprises 17 residues. The germline CDR1 and CDR2 sequences are SGHTA and FQGNSA. In DNA form, the CDR3 reads TGTGCCAGCAGCTTAGCGGCTTTGACTAGCGGGGGTGAGACCCAGTACTTC. This encodes CASSLAALTSGGETQYF.

The J gene is TRBJ2-1, the V gene TRBV6-1, with 7 bases matching TRBD1. With V trimmed by 6 bases and J by 5 bases, 10 bases remained unmatched. The CDR3 length is 15 residues. Germline V lookup: CDR1 MNHNS, CDR2 SASEGT. CDR3 coding DNA: TGTGCCAGCAGACGACGACAGGGTTTCCACAATGAGCAGTTCTTC. It specifies CASRRRQGFHNEQFF.